This T cell receptor (beta chain) originates from a study of identical twins. Study outcomes and limitations: Zero-insertion analyses could be partly confounded by invariant MAIT and iNKT cells. The abundant beta clonotypes from cord blood had fewer insertions, and memory repertoires had none of this.

CDR3 length: 12 amino acids. V lost 2 bases and J lost 4, with 8 bases in between. Germline V gene sequence: CDR1 GTSNPN, CDR2 SVGIG (reference sequence). No donor was unhealthy or non-Caucasian. A universal primer site was created by template switching, with the cDNA bearing unique molecular identifiers. TCRdb reanalysed the 5' RACE reads using MiXCR and keeps one entry per CDR3 protein. The sample lists 150,000 or so distinct CDR3 sequences, around 3.5% occurring once. This clonotype was observed many times. Its target is not known. The rearrangement links TRBV30 to TRBJ1-2; D is unresolved. This receptor was identified in a young man in good health. Sequencing was performed on memory T cells sorted from blood. CDR3 in amino acids: CAWSRGGYGYTF. CDR3 nucleotides: TGTGCCTGGAGTCGGGGAGGCTATGGCTACACCTTC. Combining the CDR3 with reference TRBV30 and TRBJ1-2 gives the whole variable domain SQTIHQWPATLVQPVGSPLSLECTVEGTSNPNLYWYRQAAGRGLQLLFYSVGIGQISSEVPQNLSASRPQDRQFILSSKKLLLSDSGFYLCAWSRGGYGYTFGSGTRLTVV.